This is a list of T cell receptor beta chains from one sample in a study of T cell responses to AZD1222 COVID-19 vaccine. Generated by immunoSEQ multiplex PCR, the TCRdb table keeps only in-frame clones and is missing some. The sample lists tens of thousands of clones; approximately 87% were seen once. Sequencing was performed on peripheral blood, taken on day 0 of MenACWY control vaccination. These receptors all stem from an adult in good health. CDR3s include the opening cysteine and the closing phenylalanine or tryptophan. A D gene is named only where the DNA matches it firmly. Not all rows give a size; the values are once, few, many and, for expanded clones, a class.

TRBV19	NA	NA	TRBJ2-7	TGTGCCAGTAGTAAGCTAGGACGCGAGCAGTACTTC	CASSKLGREQYF
TRBV11-2	NA	TRBD2	TRBJ2-1	TGTGCCAGCAGCCAGAGCCCTAGCGGGAATTACAATGAGCAGTTCTTC	CASSQSPSGNYNEQFF
TRBV11-2	NA	TRBD2	TRBJ2-1	TGTGCCAGCAGCTCGCGACTAGCGGGAGAAGGCAATGAGCAGTTCTTC	CASSSRLAGEGNEQFF
TRBV6-4	NA	NA	TRBJ1-6	TGTGCCAGCAGTGACTCCAGCCATAATTCACCCCTCCACTTT	CASSDSSHNSPLHF
TRBV6-5	NA	NA	TRBJ1-6	TGTGCCAGCAGTTACTCTGGGAATTCACCCCTCCACTTT	CASSYSGNSPLHF
TRBV19	NA	TRBD2	TRBJ2-7	TGTGCCAGTAGTTATAGCGGGAGCTCCTACGAGCAGTACTTC	CASSYSGSSYEQYF
TRBV19	NA	NA	TRBJ1-2	TGTGCCAGTACGCAGGCCCGTCTCTATGGCTACACCTTC	CASTQARLYGYTF
TRBV9	NA	NA	TRBJ2-1	TGTGCCAGCAGCGTAATCGTAGCGGCCTACAATGAGCAGTTCTTC	CASSVIVAAYNEQFF
TRBV30	NA	NA	TRBJ1-1	TGTGCCTGGAGTGTGAAGAACTTAGGTTCAAGGGAAGCTTTCTTT	CAWSVKNLGSREAFF
TRBV20-1	NA	NA	TRBJ1-1	TGCAGGGGGGGCCGGGGCACTGAAGCTTTCTTT	CRGGRGTEAFF
TRBV27	NA	NA	TRBJ1-4	TGTGCCAGCAGTTTTGTGACGGGATATAATGAAAAACTGTTTTTT	CASSFVTGYNEKLFF
TRBV28	NA	NA	TRBJ1-1	TGTGCCAGCAGTTTTTTGTCGGAGGGGACTGAAGCTTTCTTT	CASSFLSEGTEAFF
TRBV6-5	NA	NA	TRBJ1-1	TGTGCCAGCAGGCAGAGCTCTGAAGCTTTCTTT	CASRQSSEAFF
TRBV28	once	NA	TRBJ2-5	TGTGCCAGCAGTTTAAGGCAGGAAAAAGAGACCCAGTACTTC	CASSLRQEKETQYF
TRBV7-9	NA	TRBD1	TRBJ2-5	TGTGCCAGCAGCTTAGGAGGGACAGCTACGAAAGAGACCCAGTACTTC	CASSLGGTATKETQYF
TRBV4-2	NA	TRBD1	TRBJ1-1	TGTGCCAGCAGCCAAACCAGCAGGGGGTTCACTGAAGCTTTCTTT	CASSQTSRGFTEAFF
TRBV5-5	NA	TRBD2	TRBJ2-1	TGTGCCAGCACCCCTTATCCGGGCGGGAGTAGGGGAGAGCAGTTCTTC	CASTPYPGGSRGEQFF
TRBV11-2	NA	NA	TRBJ1-2	TGTGCCAGCAGCTTAGGCACTCCGAACTATGGCTACACCTTC	CASSLGTPNYGYTF
TRBV28	NA	NA	TRBJ1-2	TGTGCCAGCAGTTTCCCAGGCGGTAACTATGGCTACACCTTC	CASSFPGGNYGYTF
TRBV6-5	NA	TRBD2	TRBJ2-1	TGTGCCAGCAGTCCGAGGACTAGCGGCAATGAGCAGTTCTTC	CASSPRTSGNEQFF
TRBV7-9	NA	TRBD1	TRBJ1-2	TGTGCCAGCAGCGCGGACAGGGGGCTTGGCTACACCTTC	CASSADRGLGYTF
TRBV24-1	once	NA	TRBJ2-7	TGTGCCACCAGTGATTCGACCCGGGATTACCCCTACGAGCAGTACTTC	CATSDSTRDYPYEQYF
TRBV28	NA	NA	TRBJ1-4	TGTGCCAGCAGTTCAGGGCAGCTCAATGAAAAACTGTTTTTT	CASSSGQLNEKLFF
TRBV28	NA	NA	TRBJ1-4	TGTGCCAGCAGTCCTGGACCTCCCAGCGAAGGGAAAAAACTGTTTTTT	CASSPGPPSEGKKLFF
TRBV28	NA	NA	TRBJ2-5	TGTGCCAGCAGCCTCCACGGGGTTCAAGAGACCCAGTACTTC	CASSLHGVQETQYF
TRBV15	once	NA	TRBJ1-5	TGTGCCACCAGCAGAGGGTTGGGAAATCAGCCCCAGCATTTT	CATSRGLGNQPQHF
TRBV5-1	NA	TRBD2	TRBJ2-1	TGCGCCAGCAGCGTCGGACTAGCGGGAATCGCAGGTGAGCAGTTCTTC	CASSVGLAGIAGEQFF
TRBV6-6	NA	NA	TRBJ1-1	TGTGCCAGTACCTTTCCGGGGAACACTGAAGCTTTCTTT	CASTFPGNTEAFF
TRBV3-1/TRBV3-2	NA	NA	TRBJ1-5	TGTGCCAGCAGCCAAGGGCAGCTGGGGAGCAATCAGCCCCAGCATTTT	CASSQGQLGSNQPQHF
TRBV28	NA	NA	TRBJ1-1	TGTGCCAGCAGTCATACGGGACTTAACACTGAAGCTTTCTTT	CASSHTGLNTEAFF
TRBV6-5	NA	TRBD1	TRBJ1-1	TGTGCCAGCAGTTACCGGACAGGGAACACTGAAGCTTTCTTT	CASSYRTGNTEAFF
TRBV27	NA	NA	TRBJ2-7	TGTGCCAGCAGTCCGTATATGGCCAGCGACGAGCAGTACTTC	CASSPYMASDEQYF
TRBV2	NA	TRBD1	TRBJ1-4	TGTGCCAGTTCATGGGACAGGGCTGAAAAACTGTTTTTT	CASSWDRAEKLFF
TRBV10-3	NA	NA	TRBJ2-2	TGTGCCATCAGTGATAGTCCTACCGGGGAGCTGTTTTTT	CAISDSPTGELFF
TRBV2	NA	NA	TRBJ2-7	TGTGCCAGCAGAATTACGGGGGATGACTACTTC	CASRITGDDYF
TRBV5-4	NA	NA	TRBJ2-5	TGTGCCTGGGGGACCACCCTGCAAGAGACCCAGTACTTC	CAWGTTLQETQYF
TRBV30	NA	NA	TRBJ1-3	TGTGCCTGGAGTGAAGGCTCCGTCTCTGGAAACACCATATATTTT	CAWSEGSVSGNTIYF
TRBV29-1	NA	NA	TRBJ2-5	TGCAGCGTTGATCACGGGGGCAGGGGGGAGACCCAGTACTTC	CSVDHGGRGETQYF
TRBV27	once	NA	TRBJ1-6	TGTGCCAGCAGTTTATCCTACAGCTCCTATAATTCACCCCTCCACTTT	CASSLSYSSYNSPLHF
TRBV6-5	few	NA	TRBJ1-1	TGTGCCAGCCGAAGGTTGAACACTGAAGCTTTCTTT	CASRRLNTEAFF
TRBV6-2/TRBV6-3	NA	NA	TRBJ1-1	TGTGCCAGCAGTTACCTCCAGTCCACTGAAGCTTTCTTT	CASSYLQSTEAFF
TRBV9	NA	NA	TRBJ2-1	TGTGCCAGCAGCGTTTCCCGAACCCCCTACAATGAGCAGTTCTTC	CASSVSRTPYNEQFF
TRBV3-1/TRBV3-2	NA	TRBD1	TRBJ2-3	TGTGCCAGCAGCCCGAGCGACAGGGGCCTTGGCACAGATACGCAGTATTTT	CASSPSDRGLGTDTQYF
TRBV5-4	NA	NA	TRBJ2-7	TGTGCCAGCAGGAAGGACGGATTCAACTCCTACGAGCAGTACTTC	CASRKDGFNSYEQYF
TRBV7-2	NA	NA	TRBJ2-5	TGTGCCAGCAGCCAAGGGACCCGAGGGGAGACCCAGTACTTC	CASSQGTRGETQYF
TRBV2	once	NA	TRBJ2-2	TGTGCCAGCAGTGTGACAGACGCGAACACCGGGGAGCTGTTTTTT	CASSVTDANTGELFF
TRBV6-2/TRBV6-3	NA	TRBD1	TRBJ1-1	TGTGCCAGCAGCCGGGACAGGGTATTTGAAGCTTTCTTT	CASSRDRVFEAFF
TRBV14	few	NA	TRBJ2-7	TGTGCCAGCAGCCGGGACGACAGGCTCGAGCAGTACTTC	CASSRDDRLEQYF
TRBV6-5	NA	NA	TRBJ2-7	TGTGCCAGCGGAGCGTCCTACGAGCAGTACTTC	CASGASYEQYF
TRBV12-3/TRBV12-4	NA	NA	TRBJ1-5	TGTGCCAGCAAGCGGCCCAATCAGCCCCAGCATTTT	CASKRPNQPQHF
TRBV6-2/TRBV6-3	NA	NA	TRBJ1-4	TGTGCCAGCAGTCAACAGGAGAGTGAAAAACTGTTTTTT	CASSQQESEKLFF
TRBV5-1	NA	NA	TRBJ2-5	TGCGCCAGCAGCCGATACGGACAGTCCTCCCAAGAGACCCAGTACTTC	CASSRYGQSSQETQYF
TRBV6-5	NA	TRBD1	TRBJ2-7	TGTGCCAGCAGTTACGGGAGGACAGGGGGTTACGAGCAGTACTTC	CASSYGRTGGYEQYF
TRBV20-1	NA	NA	TRBJ2-1	TGCAGTGCTGACCCGGTGGATGAGCAGTTCTTC	CSADPVDEQFF
TRBV28	NA	NA	TRBJ2-2	TGTGCCAGCCGGCTTGCAGTCGGGGAGCTGTTTTTT	CASRLAVGELFF
TRBV9	once	TRBD1	TRBJ1-2	TGTGCCAGCAGCGTAGAGGGGGACAGATCATTTCTAGAGGGTAATGGCTACACCTTC	CASSVEGDRSFLEGNGYTF
TRBV5-1	NA	NA	TRBJ2-7	TGCGCCAGCAGCCCCTCGTGGGAGCAATCCTACGAGCAGTACTTC	CASSPSWEQSYEQYF
TRBV3-1/TRBV3-2	NA	NA	TRBJ2-7	TGTGCCAGCAGCCAACGGGCGGAACAGGGCGAGCAGTACTTC	CASSQRAEQGEQYF
TRBV6-1	NA	TRBD2	TRBJ2-7	TGTGCCAGCAGTGAATTACTCCGGGGCGGGGGAAACTACGAGCAGTACTTC	CASSELLRGGGNYEQYF